This T cell receptor (beta chain) was found in a study of shared clonotypes between healthy human individuals. Study results and limitations: The represented genetic and exposure-history diversity was limited by the small number of donors. Estimated clonotype richness was generally higher in naive than memory subsets.

Profiling relied on immunoSEQ multiplex PCR, and the TCRdb table lists in-frame clones only, not all of them. Here the sample spans around 2,100,000 clones, about 95% being singletons. CD8 cells regarded as naive lacked CD45RO, were positively chosen for CCR7, and omitted terminally differentiated effector memory CD45RA+ cells. The donors were adults (healthy and HIV-negative) with no recent acute infections or vaccinations. Turning to this clone: Its antigen is not identified.

The ends were cut back, 3 bases at V and 1 base at J, with 7 bases in the middle. Looked up from germline, CDR1 is SGDLS and CDR2 is YYNGEE. There are 13 residues in the CDR3. The sequenced material came from naive CD8+ T cells sorted from blood. This chain connects TRBV9 to TRBJ1-1; D ambiguous. The receptor was isolated from a man younger than 35 in good health. CDR3 sequence (DNA): TGTGCCAGCAGCGCAGACTCGAACACTGAAGCTTTCTTT. Its translation: CASSADSNTEAFF.